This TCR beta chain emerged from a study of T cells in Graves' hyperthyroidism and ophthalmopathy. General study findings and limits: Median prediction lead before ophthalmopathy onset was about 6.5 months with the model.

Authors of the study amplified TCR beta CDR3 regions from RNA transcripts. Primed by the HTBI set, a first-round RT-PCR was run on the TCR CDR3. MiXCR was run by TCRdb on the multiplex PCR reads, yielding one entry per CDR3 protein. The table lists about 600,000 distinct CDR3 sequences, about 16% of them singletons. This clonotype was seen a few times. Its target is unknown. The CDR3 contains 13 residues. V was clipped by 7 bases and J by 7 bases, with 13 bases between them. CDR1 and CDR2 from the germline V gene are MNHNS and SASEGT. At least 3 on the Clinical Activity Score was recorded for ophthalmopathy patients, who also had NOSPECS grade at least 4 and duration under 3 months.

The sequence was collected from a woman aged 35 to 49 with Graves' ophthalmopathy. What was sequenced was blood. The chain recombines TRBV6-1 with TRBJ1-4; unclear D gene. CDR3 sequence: CASKIISGEKLFF. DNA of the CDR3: TGTGCCAGCAAGATTATCAGTGGTGAAAAACTGTTTTTT.